A single sample gave rise to the 24 T cell receptor beta chains below, sequenced in a study of blood T cell repertoires in COVID-19. TCRdb keeps only in-frame clones here, not all; method: immunoSEQ multiplex PCR. The table records roughly 130,000 clones, less than 90% of them present only once. The sample was PBMCs or T cells enriched from blood (not recorded which). These receptor sequences come from a man aged 35 to 55 with acute COVID-19.

The chain is built from TRBV5-4 and TRBJ2-3; 8 nucleotides agree with TRBD2. This CDR3 is 15 amino acids long. After removal of 10 bases from V and 3 bases from J, the junction contained 13 bases not matched to a gene. In germline, CDR1 is SGHNT, CDR2 YYREEE (reference sequence). CDR3 sequence reads: CALSSRVAGTDTQYF. The CDR3 DNA sequence: TGTGCCCTCAGTAGTAGGGTAGCGGGGACAGATACGCAGTATTTT.

The J gene is TRBJ1-1, the V gene TRBV4-1; the D gene is possibly TRBD1 (6 bases). The CDR3 has 14 residues. Germline V gives CDR1 MGHRA, CDR2 YSYEKL. The V and J ends lost 3 bases and 4 bases respectively, with 12 bases between them. The CDR3 loop is CASSQVRGATEAFF. As DNA, the CDR3 is TGCGCCAGCAGCCAGGTCAGGGGTGCCACTGAAGCTTTCTTT.

The chain recombines TRBV6-2 or TRBV6-3 with TRBJ2-2; the D gene is possibly TRBD1 (6 bases). The CDR3 is made up of 15 amino acids. V was trimmed by 0 bases and J by 5 bases, leaving 10 bases between them. Germline V lookup: CDR1 MNHEY, CDR2 SVGEGT. CDR3 loop: CASSYSNTGTGELFF. The CDR3 nucleotides read TGTGCCAGCAGTTACTCGAATACAGGGACCGGGGAGCTGTTTTTT.

The chain joins TRBV7-8 to TRBJ2-5; TRBD2 aligns across 14 bases. J was trimmed by 9 bases and V by 6 bases; bases with no gene match: 15. The CDR3 runs 17 residues. The germline V gene encodes CDR1 SGHVS and CDR2 FQNEAQ. CDR3 DNA: TGTGCCAGCAGACCCCCCGCGGGACTAGCGGGGGTCATGCCCCAGTACTTC. Translated: CASRPPAGLAGVMPQYF.

The chain recombines TRBV7-2 with TRBJ1-5; D is perhaps TRBD1 (6 bases). There are 13 residues in the CDR3. Germline lookup yields CDR1 SGHTA and CDR2 FQGNSA. V was cut by 5 bases and J by 5 bases, with 10 bases left in between. CDR3 DNA sequence: TGTGCCAGCAGCCCGGACAGCCATCAGCCCCAGCATTTT. Translating it yields CASSPDSHQPQHF.

V is TRBV10-1 and J is TRBJ2-7; D call uncertain. Germline CDR1 reads WNHNN; CDR2 reads SYGVQD (reference sequence). The CDR3 loop spans 13 amino acids. Trimming took off 6 bases at V and 1 base at J, with 10 bases between the two ends. This CDR3 is CASSPFGSYEQYF. CDR3 bases: TGCGCCAGCAGCCCCTTCGGGTCCTACGAGCAGTACTTC.

This clone has only one observation. The chain is built from TRBV4-1 and TRBJ2-5; 7 bases map to TRBD2. The V segment lost 0 bases and the J segment 0 bases; nucleotides outside the gene matches: 7. Germline lookup yields CDR1 MGHRA and CDR2 YSYEKL. The CDR3 consists of 17 residues. The DNA for the CDR3 is TGCGCCAGCAGCCAAGAGGGAGGGCCTCTCTACCAAGAGACCCAGTACTTC. Its protein is CASSQEGGPLYQETQYF.

The chain joins TRBV18 to TRBJ1-2; D gene unclear. Trimming shortened V by 6 bases and J by 2 bases, and 16 bases separated the two germline ends. CDR1 and CDR2 from the germline V gene are KGHSH and LQKENI. CDR3 size: 15 residues. CDR3 coding DNA: TGTGCCAGCTCCTCTGGCCGGGATTTGAACTATGGCTACACCTTC. This encodes CASSSGRDLNYGYTF.

This rearrangement joins TRBV28 to TRBJ2-7; TRBD1 aligns across 7 bases. Unmatched junction bases numbered 5, after V lost 3 bases and J lost 3 bases. Germline-derived CDR1 and CDR2 are MDHEN and SYDVKM. The CDR3 is 14 residues long. CDR3 region: CASSFMDRNYEQYF. CDR3 DNA sequence: TGTGCCAGCAGTTTCATGGACAGGAACTACGAGCAGTACTTC.

The chain couples TRBV3-1 (or the pseudogene TRBV3-2) to TRBJ2-7, with 9 bases fitting TRBD2. The J segment lost 7 bases and the V segment lost 4 bases, leaving 5 bases of the junction unmatched. The V gene's germline CDR1 is LGHDT and CDR2 YNNKEL (reference sequence). This CDR3 comprises 13 residues. This chain's CDR3 is CASSLQLAGEQYF. CDR3 in DNA: TGTGCCAGCAGCCTCCAGCTAGCGGGGGAGCAGTACTTC.

The V gene is TRBV6-5, the J gene TRBJ1-2, with no clear D. Germline lookup yields CDR1 MNHEY and CDR2 SVGAGI. This CDR3 spans 13 amino acids. Trimming removed 6 bases at V and 2 bases at J, with 10 bases between. The CDR3 protein is CASSRFANYGYTF. The DNA of the CDR3 is TGTGCCAGCAGCCGTTTCGCGAACTATGGCTACACCTTC.

This clone appeared once. The chain uses TRBV9 and TRBJ1-5; D gene uncertain. V was shortened by 0 bases and J by 0 bases, with 7 bases between the two germline ends. Germline CDR1 is SGDLS and CDR2 is YYNGEE. The CDR3 runs 15 residues. The CDR3 region is CASSVGAASNQPQHF. The CDR3 DNA reads TGTGCCAGCAGCGTAGGGGCAGCTAGCAATCAGCCCCAGCATTTT.

The chain couples TRBV12-3 or TRBV12-4 to TRBJ2-5; D is uncertain. Trimming shortened V by 4 bases and J by 4 bases, and 10 bases separated the two germline ends. There are 13 residues in the CDR3. The CDR3 DNA reads TGTGCCAGCAGTTCAGGTATAGGAGAGACCCAGTACTTC. Protein: CASSSGIGETQYF.

The rearrangement links TRBV20-1 to TRBJ2-3, with D unresolved. Trimming removed 5 bases from V and 3 bases from J, with 6 bases in between. Germline loops: CDR1 DFQATT, CDR2 SNEGSKA (reference sequence). The CDR3 is 11 residues long. CDR3 sequence: CSAFLTDTQYF. CDR3 DNA sequence: TGCAGTGCTTTCCTGACAGATACGCAGTATTTT.

The V call is TRBV18, the J call TRBJ2-7, with 14 bases aligning to TRBD2. V shed 3 bases and J 3 bases; nucleotides not matched to a gene: 1. The CDR3 is 15 residues long. The germline V gene encodes CDR1 KGHSH and CDR2 LQKENI. CDR3 coding DNA: TGTGCCAGCTCACCGGGGACTAGCGGGAGCTACGAGCAGTACTTC. This gives the protein CASSPGTSGSYEQYF.

V gene TRBV28 combines with J gene TRBJ1-4; D is possibly TRBD1 (6 bases). Trimming took 5 bases from V and 5 from J, leaving 18 bases between them. CDR3 size: 16 residues. Germline loops: CDR1 MDHEN, CDR2 SYDVKM. The CDR3 nucleotides are TGTGCCAGCAGTCCTCATTCTGGGGGCTTAAATGAAAAACTGTTTTTT. Translating it yields CASSPHSGGLNEKLFF.

This clone occurred once. The rearrangement links TRBV11-2 to TRBJ1-2; 10 nucleotides match TRBD1. This CDR3 contains 17 residues. After removal of 4 bases from V and 8 bases from J, the junction contained 16 bases not matched to a gene. Germline lookup yields CDR1 SGHAT and CDR2 FQNNGV. In DNA, the CDR3 is TGTGCCAGCAGCTCGCCCGGGACAGGGGCCCCCCCCTTCGGCTACACCTTC. Its translation: CASSSPGTGAPPFGYTF.

The chain recombines TRBV19 with TRBJ2-5, with TRBD2 as a possible D gene (6 bases). Trimming took off 5 bases at V and 3 bases at J, with 13 bases between the two ends. The length of the CDR3 is 14 residues. Germline V gene sequence: CDR1 LNHDA, CDR2 SQIVND (reference sequence). The DNA for the CDR3 is TGTGCCAGTAGTTCCCCCGGGAGTGAAGAGACCCAGTACTTC. This translates into CASSSPGSEETQYF.

The rearrangement joins TRBV7-9 to TRBJ2-5, with 11 bases lining up with TRBD2. The junction had 5 bases not matched to a gene; V was cut back by 4 bases and J by 1 base. This CDR3 is 16 amino acids long. CDR1 and CDR2 (germline): SEHNR, FQNEAQ (reference sequence). This CDR3 is CASSYLGTSGQETQYF. In DNA, the CDR3 is TGTGCCAGCAGCTATTTGGGGACTAGCGGCCAAGAGACCCAGTACTTC.

This chain connects TRBV9 to TRBJ2-1; possibly TRBD1 for D (6 bases). Per germline, CDR1 SGDLS and CDR2 YYNGEE. Trimming took 3 bases from V and 7 from J, leaving 17 bases between them. The CDR3 sequence is 15 residues long. The DNA of the CDR3 is TGTGCCAGCAGCGAACAGGGCGCCGCTTTGAATGAGCAGTTCTTC. Its translation: CASSEQGAALNEQFF.

This chain links TRBV2 with TRBJ2-1; TRBD2 agrees at 9 bases. Germline CDR1 SNHLY, CDR2 FYNNEI. CDR3 length: 16 amino acids. The V and J ends lost 4 bases and 8 bases, in that order; junction bases with no gene match: 12. CDR3 bases: TGTGCCAGCAGTGCGCGGGGGGGCTTTTTCGATCATGAGCAGTTCTTC. Its translation: CASSARGGFFDHEQFF.

The V and J genes are TRBV28 and TRBJ2-2; D uncertain. V was trimmed by 2 bases and J by 1 base, leaving 11 bases between them. This CDR3 comprises 16 residues. Per germline, CDR1 MDHEN and CDR2 SYDVKM. For the CDR3, the DNA is TGTGCCAGCAGTTTAAATCCGGTTGTGAACACCGGGGAGCTGTTTTTT. This codes for CASSLNPVVNTGELFF.

This clone occurred once. The gene calls are TRBV10-3 and TRBJ2-2; TRBD1 might be the D (5 bases). Germline V CDR1 and CDR2: ENHRY, SYGVKD. The CDR3 runs to 13 residues. Trimming removed 5 bases from V and 6 bases from J, with 10 bases in between. This CDR3 is CAISSRVPGELFF. The CDR3 nucleotides are TGTGCCATCAGTTCCAGGGTCCCCGGGGAGCTGTTTTTT.

The rearrangement links TRBV5-6 to TRBJ1-6; D is undetermined. Per the germline V gene, CDR1 is SGHDT and CDR2 is YYEEEE. The CDR3 runs 14 residues. Trimming took off 1 base at V and 10 bases at J, with 12 bases between the two ends. Here the CDR3 reads CASSLIGSGSPLHF. As DNA, the CDR3 is TGTGCCAGCAGCTTGATTGGGAGCGGGTCACCCCTCCACTTT.